Listed below are T cell receptor beta chains from one sample, sequenced in a study of blood T cells in healthy people across ages. TCRdb reanalysed the 5' RACE reads using MiXCR and keeps one entry per CDR3 protein. The sample has roughly 500,000 distinct CDR3 sequences, nearly 25% seen once; the top ten hold approximately 10%. This sample was shared with a second study, whose subject was T cells of mothers and their children.

Sequencing was done on a sample of blood. Receptors originate from a boy aged 5-17 years in good health. Both conserved end residues are trimmed from each CDR3. Each record gives: J gene, D gene, V gene, CDR3 protein. A D gene is named only where the DNA matches it firmly.

j_gene: TRBJ2-7
d_gene: TRBD2
v_gene: TRBV7-8
CDR3aa: ASSVLGTSGVYFYEQY

j_gene: TRBJ1-4
d_gene: TRBD1
v_gene: TRBV27
CDR3aa: ASSLTSGQGVREKLF

j_gene: TRBJ2-1
d_gene: TRBD2
v_gene: TRBV3-1
CDR3aa: ASSQQRLAGESYNEQF

j_gene: TRBJ1-1
d_gene: NA
v_gene: TRBV7-2
CDR3aa: ASSLYGANTEAF

j_gene: NA
d_gene: NA
v_gene: TRBV7-9
CDR3aa: ASSLSLAINEQF

j_gene: TRBJ2-5
d_gene: NA
v_gene: TRBV27
CDR3aa: ASGDWGAQY

j_gene: TRBJ2-5
d_gene: NA
v_gene: TRBV20-1
CDR3aa: SAPPPSGVYREQY

j_gene: TRBJ2-1
d_gene: NA
v_gene: TRBV4-1
CDR3aa: ASSLRLDVNEQF

j_gene: TRBJ1-4
d_gene: NA
v_gene: TRBV29-1
CDR3aa: SAEGTNEKLF

j_gene: TRBJ2-3
d_gene: NA
v_gene: TRBV12-3/TRBV12-4
CDR3aa: ASSLTGRGDTQY

j_gene: TRBJ2-1
d_gene: NA
v_gene: TRBV7-3
CDR3aa: ASSYMTSTDEQF

j_gene: TRBJ1-5
d_gene: NA
v_gene: TRBV6-1
CDR3aa: ASSASIRDNQPQH

j_gene: TRBJ2-6
d_gene: TRBD2
v_gene: TRBV2
CDR3aa: ASHVTSFSAGANVLT

j_gene: TRBJ1-2
d_gene: NA
v_gene: TRBV29-1
CDR3aa: SVESQFGYGYT

j_gene: TRBJ2-1
d_gene: TRBD2
v_gene: TRBV20-1
CDR3aa: SARDPFLAGGPNEQF

j_gene: TRBJ2-5
d_gene: TRBD2
v_gene: TRBV29-1
CDR3aa: SVRTSGGARETQY

j_gene: TRBJ1-1
d_gene: NA
v_gene: TRBV29-1
CDR3aa: SVVIAGGNTEAF

j_gene: NA
d_gene: NA
v_gene: TRBV6-6
CDR3aa: ASSPFFGEQY

j_gene: NA
d_gene: NA
v_gene: TRBV7-8
CDR3aa: ASSRNREEYEQY

j_gene: TRBJ1-1
d_gene: TRBD1
v_gene: TRBV5-1
CDR3aa: ASSESRDSMNTEAF

j_gene: TRBJ2-3
d_gene: NA
v_gene: TRBV5-1
CDR3aa: ASSFQGFTDTQY

j_gene: TRBJ2-5
d_gene: NA
v_gene: TRBV4-1
CDR3aa: ASSQVSSETQY

j_gene: TRBJ1-1
d_gene: NA
v_gene: TRBV20-1
CDR3aa: SARRDSSTEAF

j_gene: TRBJ1-4
d_gene: NA
v_gene: TRBV11-1
CDR3aa: ASSLLGRPGEKLF

j_gene: TRBJ1-5
d_gene: NA
v_gene: TRBV6-2/TRBV6-3
CDR3aa: ASSYGSGRVGPQH

j_gene: TRBJ1-1
d_gene: NA
v_gene: TRBV19
CDR3aa: ASSIAGTLTEAF

j_gene: TRBJ1-2
d_gene: NA
v_gene: TRBV18
CDR3aa: ASSPSMGTHYGYT

j_gene: TRBJ2-5
d_gene: NA
v_gene: TRBV5-1
CDR3aa: ASSQQGPETQY

j_gene: TRBJ2-7
d_gene: TRBD1
v_gene: TRBV5-5
CDR3aa: ASSLGDRRVYEQY

j_gene: TRBJ1-1
d_gene: NA
v_gene: TRBV7-9
CDR3aa: ASSWVNTEAF

j_gene: TRBJ2-5
d_gene: NA
v_gene: TRBV3-1
CDR3aa: ASSQDTAVPEETQY

j_gene: TRBJ2-1
d_gene: TRBD2
v_gene: TRBV10-3
CDR3aa: AISDLGGDSYNEQF

j_gene: TRBJ2-5
d_gene: TRBD2
v_gene: TRBV11-1
CDR3aa: ASSLSGTSGAVRETQY

j_gene: TRBJ1-1
d_gene: NA
v_gene: TRBV6-6
CDR3aa: ASSSSGQNTEAF

j_gene: TRBJ2-5
d_gene: TRBD2
v_gene: TRBV20-1
CDR3aa: SARGLAGGSYQETQY

j_gene: NA
d_gene: NA
v_gene: TRBV10-3
CDR3aa: AISGTSEQY

j_gene: TRBJ2-1
d_gene: TRBD2
v_gene: TRBV20-1
CDR3aa: SASFPFGAGPGNEQF

j_gene: TRBJ2-3
d_gene: NA
v_gene: TRBV5-8
CDR3aa: ASSSWTGATDTQY

j_gene: NA
d_gene: TRBD1
v_gene: TRBV20-1
CDR3aa: SARENRDRGIHEQF

j_gene: TRBJ1-4
d_gene: NA
v_gene: TRBV4-1
CDR3aa: ASSTPGTEELF

j_gene: TRBJ1-1
d_gene: NA
v_gene: TRBV7-8
CDR3aa: ASSWGQNTEAF